These 22 T cell receptor beta chains share one sample of origin, sequenced in a study of T cell responses to AZD1222 COVID-19 vaccine. Sequencing was performed with immunoSEQ multiplex PCR; in TCRdb, only in-frame clones are kept and a portion is missing. The table lists 150,000 to 200,000 clones, about 86% of them singletons. The sequencing here drew on peripheral blood, taken on day 0 of AZD1222 vaccination. The receptors originated from an adult in good health.

The V call is TRBV27, the J call TRBJ1-5, with unresolved D. V was clipped by 5 bases and J by 2 bases, with 13 bases between them. Germline CDR1 reads MNHEY; CDR2 reads SMNVEV (reference sequence). The length of the CDR3 is 15 residues. The CDR3 DNA reads TGTGCCAGCAGTCCCCTGGGGTTCGGCAATCAGCCCCAGCATTTT. It specifies CASSPLGFGNQPQHF.

V usage is TRBV30 and J usage is TRBJ2-7; D is ambiguous. This CDR3 comprises 12 residues. Trimming removed 0 bases from V and 6 bases from J, with 9 bases in between. Germline CDR1 is GTSNPN and CDR2 is SVGIG (reference sequence). The CDR3 DNA is TGTGCCTGGAGTGTAAATGACATCGAGCAGTACTTC. Protein product: CAWSVNDIEQYF.

This clone was found a few times. This sequence joins TRBV11-1 and TRBJ1-2; 9 bases line up with TRBD1. The CDR3 runs 15 residues. Germline V lookup: CDR1 SGHAT, CDR2 FQDESV (reference sequence). After removal of 5 bases from V and 4 bases from J, the junction contained 8 bases not matched to a gene. As DNA, the CDR3 is TGTGCCAGCAGCCGAGGGACAGGGACCATCTATGGCTACACCTTC. This encodes CASSRGTGTIYGYTF.

A note on this clone: This CDR3 is also generated by other DNA sequences in the sample. The chain carries TRBV12-3 or TRBV12-4 and TRBJ1-6, with a possible D match to TRBD1 (5 bases). Trimming removed 6 bases at V and 7 bases at J, with 10 bases between. This CDR3 contains 13 residues. In DNA, the CDR3 is TGTGCCAGCAGCCGCGGGGGAAATTCACCCCTCCACTTT. This sequence encodes CASSRGGNSPLHF.

In its sample, this clone was seen once. The genes are TRBV5-1 and TRBJ2-2; D could derive from TRBD1 or TRBD2 (5 bases each). This CDR3 comprises 15 residues. V lost 0 bases, J lost 5 bases, and 11 bases lay in between. Germline CDR1 is SGHRS and CDR2 is YFSETQ. CDR3 sequence (DNA): TGCGCCAGCAGCTTGGCGGTGGGGGAAACCGGGGAGCTGTTTTTT. Its translation is CASSLAVGETGELFF.

The chain couples TRBV5-1 to TRBJ2-2, with unresolved D. CDR3 length: 14 residues. The germline V gene encodes CDR1 SGHRS and CDR2 YFSETQ. Trimming left V 0 bases short and J 4 bases short, with 7 bases between. The CDR3 here is CASSLDGSTGELFF. CDR3 DNA sequence: TGCGCCAGCAGCTTGGACGGATCCACCGGGGAGCTGTTTTTT.

The CDR3 DNA reads as TGTGCCAGCAAGCAGGAGGGGGTGGGGACCCAGTACTTC. Translation: CASKQEGVGTQYF. The chain couples TRBV2 to TRBJ2-5; tentatively, D is TRBD1 or TRBD2 (6 bases each). Trimming shortened V by 7 bases and J by 7 bases, and 16 bases separated the two germline ends. Germline CDR1 and CDR2: SNHLY and FYNNEI. The CDR3 is 13 residues long.

This clone was found once. V is TRBV30 and J is TRBJ1-5; 7 nucleotides line up with TRBD1. The CDR3 contains 14 residues. The ends lost 5 bases at V and 1 base at J; junction bases unmatched: 5. Germline loops: CDR1 GTSNPN, CDR2 SVGIG (reference sequence). The CDR3 is CAWAGTASNQPQHF. The CDR3 nucleotides read TGTGCCTGGGCCGGGACAGCAAGCAATCAGCCCCAGCATTTT.

This rearrangement joins TRBV27 to TRBJ2-1; D not certain. The CDR3 contains 14 residues. V was trimmed by 2 bases and J by 1 base, leaving 6 bases between them. Looked up from germline, CDR1 is MNHEY and CDR2 is SMNVEV (reference sequence). The CDR3: CASSLGISYNEQFF. CDR3 nucleotides: TGTGCCAGCAGTTTAGGTATTTCCTACAATGAGCAGTTCTTC.

With respect to this clone: At the DNA level, this CDR3 is encoded by other sequences in the same sample as well. The chain has TRBV3-1 (or the pseudogene TRBV3-2) and TRBJ2-1; D is ambiguous. Germline values: CDR1 LGHDT, CDR2 YNNKEL (reference sequence). V was clipped by 5 bases and J by 4 bases, with 3 bases between them. CDR3 length: 11 amino acids. CDR3 protein: CASSEYNEQFF. In nucleotides, the CDR3 is TGTGCCAGCAGCGAGTACAATGAGCAGTTCTTC.

The V call is TRBV19, the J call TRBJ2-1; no reliable D call. The germline V gene encodes CDR1 LNHDA and CDR2 SQIVND (reference sequence). Trimming stripped 3 bases from V and 0 bases from J, with 9 bases between. The CDR3 runs to 15 residues. The CDR3 coding sequence is TGTGCCAGTAGTATCGATAACCCCTCCTACAATGAGCAGTTCTTC. Protein sequence: CASSIDNPSYNEQFF.

V usage is TRBV18 and J usage is TRBJ2-5, with 9 positions matching TRBD2. Germline CDR1 is KGHSH and CDR2 is LQKENI. The length of the CDR3 is 17 residues. The J segment lost 3 bases and the V segment lost 3 bases, leaving 11 bases of the junction unmatched. The CDR3 spells CASSPTYSIAGEETQYF. The CDR3 bases are TGTGCCAGCTCACCCACATATTCCATAGCGGGGGAAGAGACCCAGTACTTC.

The chain employs TRBV6-6 and TRBJ1-1, with 12 bases that match TRBD1. V gave up 5 bases and J gave up 1 base; unmatched junction bases: 11. The CDR3 runs 18 residues. Germline values: CDR1 MNHNY, CDR2 SVGAGI (reference sequence). The CDR3 sequence is CASSRGTGGPWANTEAFF. The CDR3 DNA reads TGTGCCAGCAGTCGAGGGACAGGGGGCCCCTGGGCGAACACTGAAGCTTTCTTT.

This clone was recorded only once. The chain employs TRBV13 and TRBJ1-2; a possible D gene is TRBD1 (5 bases). The V gene lost 0 bases and the J gene lost 8 bases, with 10 bases spanning the gap. The CDR3 spans 13 residues. Germline V lookup: CDR1 PRHDT, CDR2 FYEKMQ (reference sequence). Here the CDR3 DNA reads TGTGCCAGCAGCTTAGGCTTGGAGGGGGGCTACACCTTC. Encoded protein: CASSLGLEGGYTF.

This clone was counted between two and nine times. The chain carries TRBV24-1 and TRBJ1-4, with 8 positions matching TRBD1. Per germline, CDR1 KGHDR and CDR2 SFDVKD. The V and J ends lost 7 bases and 5 bases, in that order; junction bases with no gene match: 11. The CDR3 covers 16 residues. The CDR3 nucleotides are TGTGCCACCAGGGATGGGACAGGAGGAACAAATGAAAAACTGTTTTTT. Amino acids: CATRDGTGGTNEKLFF.

V gene TRBV5-1 combines with J gene TRBJ1-6; the D gene is possibly TRBD1 (5 bases). In germline, CDR1 is SGHRS, CDR2 YFSETQ. This CDR3 has 17 residues. Trimming left V 4 bases short and J 0 bases short, with 14 bases between. CDR3 protein: CASSDGTQSSYNSPLHF. CDR3 DNA sequence: TGCGCCAGCAGCGACGGGACCCAGAGCTCCTATAATTCACCCCTCCACTTT.

The rearrangement uses TRBV4-2 and TRBJ2-1, with D perhaps given as TRBD1 or TRBD2 (5 bases each). The length of the CDR3 is 17 residues. V lost 4 bases and J lost 7, with 23 bases in between. The germline CDR1 and CDR2 sequences are LGHNA and YNFKEQ. The CDR3 loop reads CASSPLRGVDRTNEQFF. The CDR3, as DNA: TGTGCCAGCAGCCCCCTCAGAGGGGTAGACCGAACAAATGAGCAGTTCTTC.

The V gene is TRBV4-3, the J gene TRBJ1-1; the D is unclear. The germline V gene encodes CDR1 LGHNA and CDR2 YSLEER. CDR3 size: 15 residues. The V gene lost 0 bases and the J gene lost 0 bases, with 8 bases spanning the gap. This CDR3 is CASSQEGRLNTEAFF. As DNA, the CDR3 is TGCGCCAGCAGCCAAGAGGGCAGATTGAACACTGAAGCTTTCTTT.

This chain connects TRBV5-4 to TRBJ1-4; 7 nucleotides agree with TRBD1. V lost 4 bases, J lost 0 bases, and 12 bases stayed unmatched. Germline CDR1 SGHNT, CDR2 YYREEE (reference sequence). The CDR3 is 18 residues long. The CDR3 region is CASSVLLPQGATNEKLFF. As DNA, the CDR3 is TGTGCCAGCAGCGTACTCCTCCCCCAGGGGGCAACTAATGAAAAACTGTTTTTT. The full variable domain, with the rest looked up from reference TRBV5-4 and TRBJ1-4, is ETGVTQSPTHLIKTRGQQVTLRCSSQSGHNTVSWYQQALGQGPQFIFQYYREEENGRGNFPPRFSGLQFPNYSSELNVNALELDDSALYLCASSVLLPQGATNEKLFFGSGTQLSVL.

The genes are TRBV9 and TRBJ2-3; the match to TRBD2 covers 8 bases. This CDR3 is built from 16 residues. The V and J ends lost 0 bases and 2 bases, in that order; junction bases with no gene match: 5. CDR1 is SGDLS, CDR2 YYNGEE, per germline. CDR3 sequence: CASSVGGSGATDTQYF. DNA of the CDR3: TGTGCCAGCAGCGTAGGGGGTAGCGGGGCCACAGATACGCAGTATTTT.

The chain links TRBV3-1 (or the pseudogene TRBV3-2) to TRBJ2-7; 10 nucleotides line up with TRBD1. Germline lookup yields CDR1 LGHDT and CDR2 YNNKEL (reference sequence). CDR3 length: 15 amino acids. The V and J ends lost 6 bases and 6 bases, in that order; junction bases with no gene match: 11. The CDR3 DNA reads as TGTGCCAGCAGTCTACACGGGGACAGGGGAGGCGAGCAGTACTTC. This gives the protein CASSLHGDRGGEQYF.

This clone showed up just once. The genes are TRBV15 and TRBJ1-3; a possible D gene is TRBD1 (5 bases). The CDR3 runs to 15 residues. CDR1 is LNHNV, CDR2 YYDKDF, per germline (reference sequence). V lost 2 bases and J 4 bases, leaving 12 bases between the germline ends. CDR3 in DNA: TGTGCCACCAGCAGAAACTTGGGACGAGGAAACACCATATATTTT. Translating it yields CATSRNLGRGNTIYF.